A selection of T cell receptor beta chains follows, all from one sample in a study of beta chain features in type 1 diabetes. The assay was immunoSEQ multiplex PCR, and TCRdb's table has in-frame clones only and misses some. The sample holds approximately 360,000 clones, roughly 12% seen once. Material for sequencing was naive CD4+ T cells from blood. The receptor set was obtained from a woman aged 18-35 years with type 1 diabetes. Both conserved end residues are part of each CDR3. D genes are given only for firm matches. Rows give clone size only sometimes, using once, few, many, or a class for an expanded clone.

d_call,clone_size,j_call,v_call,cdr3_aa,cdr3_nt
-,few,TRBJ1-5,TRBV29-1,CSVSGGRTQPQHF,TGCAGCGTCTCCGGCGGGCGAACCCAGCCCCAGCATTTT
TRBD1,few,TRBJ1-5,TRBV19,CASSWTGGQPQHF,TGTGCCAGTAGCTGGACAGGAGGGCAGCCCCAGCATTTT
TRBD2,-,TRBJ2-3,TRBV7-9,CASSPSAASGHTQYF,TGTGCCAGCAGCCCCTCAGCGGCTAGCGGCCATACGCAGTATTTT
-,few,TRBJ2-6,TRBV11-3,CASSPRYPGANVLTF,TGTGCCAGCAGCCCTCGGTATCCTGGGGCCAACGTCCTGACTTTC
TRBD1,few,TRBJ2-5,TRBV6-1,CASSEGDRAETQYF,TGTGCCAGCAGTGAAGGAGACAGGGCGGAGACCCAGTACTTC
-,-,TRBJ2-5,TRBV15,CATSRGIARETQYF,TGTGCCACCAGCAGAGGAATAGCGCGGGAGACCCAGTACTTC
-,-,TRBJ2-5,TRBV5-6,CASSLGGAQETQYF,TGTGCCAGCAGCCTTGGGGGGGCCCAAGAGACCCAGTACTTC
-,few,TRBJ1-5,TRBV5-1,CASSTGGGIGQPQHF,TGCGCCAGCAGCACGGGCGGGGGGATTGGTCAGCCCCAGCATTTT
-,-,TRBJ2-5,TRBV20-1,CSANQETQYF,TGCAGTGCCAACCAAGAGACCCAGTACTTC
-,-,TRBJ1-1,TRBV5-4,CASSLLSNTEAFF,TGTGCCAGCAGCTTGCTCAGTAACACTGAAGCTTTCTTT
-,-,TRBJ2-7,TRBV29-1,CSVVDREVYEQYF,TGCAGCGTTGTAGACAGGGAGGTTTACGAGCAGTACTTC
-,-,TRBJ1-2,TRBV5-5,CASSNRGGEVYGYTF,TGTGCCAGCAGCAACCGGGGAGGGGAGGTCTATGGCTACACCTTC
-,-,TRBJ1-3,TRBV5-4,CASSQGGLSGNTIYF,TGTGCCAGCAGCCAGGGCGGCCTCTCTGGAAACACCATATATTTT
TRBD2,-,TRBJ2-7,TRBV4-2,CASSQETSGAYEQYF,TGTGCCAGCAGCCAAGAAACTAGCGGCGCTTACGAGCAGTACTTC
TRBD2,-,TRBJ2-7,TRBV19,CASSRRLAPYEQYF,TGTGCCAGTAGTAGGCGACTAGCTCCGTACGAGCAGTACTTC
-,few,TRBJ2-7,TRBV7-2,CASSSWTGRAGEQYF,TGTGCCAGCAGCTCCTGGACAGGGAGGGCCGGCGAGCAGTACTTC
TRBD1,few,TRBJ2-7,TRBV6-5,CASSYSRTGGYEQYF,TGTGCCAGCAGTTACTCGCGGACAGGGGGCTACGAGCAGTACTTC
-,few,TRBJ2-5,TRBV18,CASSPVSQETQYF,TGTGCCAGCTCACCAGTATCCCAAGAGACCCAGTACTTC
-,-,TRBJ2-6,TRBV28,CASRQTGTGANVLTF,TGTGCCAGCAGGCAAACAGGTACTGGGGCCAACGTCCTGACTTTC
-,-,TRBJ2-5,TRBV29-1,CSVEQGSETQYF,TGCAGCGTTGAGCAGGGATCCGAGACCCAGTACTTC
-,-,TRBJ2-5,TRBV5-1,CASSLELVGETQYF,TGCGCCAGCAGCCTCGAACTAGTTGGAGAGACCCAGTACTTC
TRBD2,-,TRBJ2-1,TRBV19,CASSIHRTSSEQFF,TGTGCCAGTAGTATTCATAGGACTAGCAGCGAGCAGTTCTTC